This is a list of T cell receptor beta chains from one sample in a study of cytomegalovirus exposure and HLA in healthy donors. Sequenced by immunoSEQ multiplex PCR; TCRdb stores in-frame clones only, minus some. Of 200,000 or so clones detected, 84% appear once; the ten largest clones hold about 0.25%. Sequencing was carried out using PBMCs. These receptors were obtained from a boy aged 5 to 17 in good health and CMV-seronegative. The CDR3 runs from the conserved cysteine through the conserved F or W. Fields, in order: V gene, J gene, D gene, clone size, CDR3 protein, CDR3 DNA. The D gene is left open where the match is weak. Not every row has a clone size; where given, it reads once, few, many or a size class.

TRBV7-8	TRBJ2-7	.	.	CASSYEQAGVAEQYF	TGTGCCAGCAGTTACGAACAGGCCGGTGTTGCCGAGCAGTACTTC
TRBV11-2	TRBJ2-7	TRBD1	.	CASSLTGQASWEQYF	TGTGCCAGCAGCCTAACAGGACAGGCCTCGTGGGAGCAGTACTTC
TRBV2	TRBJ1-2	TRBD1	.	CASSETGGAYGYTF	TGTGCCAGCAGTGAAACAGGGGGGGCGTATGGCTACACCTTC
TRBV30	TRBJ2-1	TRBD2	.	CAWSTSGRGEQFF	TGTGCCTGGAGCACTAGCGGGAGAGGTGAGCAGTTCTTC
TRBV13	TRBJ2-1	.	.	CASSLSEGVLEQFF	TGTGCCAGCAGCTTATCGGAGGGAGTTCTTGAGCAGTTCTTC
TRBV28	TRBJ1-5	.	.	CASSTLSQHF	TGTGCCAGCAGCACACTATCCCAGCATTTT
TRBV5-1	TRBJ1-2	.	.	CAGSLGGGNYGYTF	TGCGCCGGCAGCTTGGGGGGAGGAAACTATGGCTACACCTTC
TRBV7-9	TRBJ1-3	.	.	CASSQGTSGNTIYF	TGTGCCAGCAGCCAGGGAACCTCTGGAAACACCATATATTTT
TRBV5-1	TRBJ2-1	.	.	CASSLPNNEQFF	TGCGCCAGCAGCTTGCCTAACAATGAGCAGTTCTTC
TRBV10-1	TRBJ1-1	.	.	CASSRRGGTEAFF	TGCGCCAGCAGCCGACGGGGAGGCACTGAAGCTTTCTTT
TRBV30	TRBJ1-2	TRBD1	.	CAWRDGTGGGRGYTF	TGTGCCTGGAGGGATGGGACAGGGGGAGGAAGGGGCTACACCTTC
TRBV19	TRBJ2-7	.	.	CASSREDGRYEQYF	TGTGCCAGTAGTAGGGAGGACGGTCGCTACGAGCAGTACTTC
TRBV6-6	TRBJ1-2	TRBD1	.	CASSYGPGQGSYGYTF	TGTGCCAGCAGTTACGGGCCTGGACAGGGATCCTATGGCTACACCTTC
TRBV7-9	TRBJ2-7	TRBD1	.	CASSRLPTGIYEQYF	TGTGCCAGCAGCCGTCTTCCGACAGGGATCTACGAGCAGTACTTC
TRBV5-8	TRBJ2-3	.	.	CASSLAVDTQYF	TGTGCCAGCAGCTTGGCCGTTGATACGCAGTATTTT
TRBV18	TRBJ1-2	.	.	CASSPQGQGTGGYTF	TGTGCCAGCTCACCACAAGGGCAGGGAACAGGAGGCTACACCTTC
TRBV7-3	TRBJ1-2	TRBD1	.	CASSPVGGQSYGYTF	TGTGCCAGCAGCCCGGTGGGGGGACAGAGCTATGGCTACACCTTC
TRBV14	TRBJ2-7	.	once	CASSPQGLGHHYEQYF	TGTGCCAGCAGCCCCCAAGGGTTGGGACACCACTACGAGCAGTACTTC
TRBV27	TRBJ1-2	TRBD1	.	CASSLGQGTAFAGYTF	TGTGCCAGCAGTCTAGGACAGGGGACGGCTTTCGCTGGCTACACCTTC
TRBV10-3	TRBJ2-3	.	.	CAISATGVFTDTQYF	TGTGCCATCAGCGCCACGGGAGTCTTCACAGATACGCAGTATTTT
TRBV4-3	TRBJ1-6	.	few	CASSQEGQGISPLHF	TGCGCCAGCAGCCAAGAGGGGCAGGGCATTTCACCCCTCCACTTT
TRBV4-3	TRBJ2-1	TRBD1	few	CASSRTPGTGGNEQFF	TGCGCCAGCAGCCGCACCCCCGGGACAGGGGGGAATGAGCAGTTCTTC
TRBV29-1	TRBJ2-5	TRBD2	.	CSVVTSGRTQYF	TGCAGCGTTGTAACTAGCGGGAGGACCCAGTACTTC
TRBV28	TRBJ1-5	.	.	CASSLDPRNRSRSNQPQHF	TGTGCCAGCAGTTTAGACCCTCGCAACCGGAGCCGCAGCAATCAGCCCCAGCATTTT
TRBV10-3	TRBJ2-3	TRBD1	once	CAISGQVLRATDTQYF	TGTGCCATCAGCGGACAGGTATTGAGGGCCACAGATACGCAGTATTTT
TRBV30	TRBJ1-5	.	.	CAWGGGGNSNQPQHF	TGTGCCTGGGGGGGAGGAGGAAATAGCAATCAGCCCCAGCATTTT
TRBV13	TRBJ1-6	.	.	CASSTQSGFYNSPLHF	TGTGCCAGCAGCACACAGTCCGGATTCTATAATTCACCCCTCCACTTT
TRBV23-1	TRBJ2-5	.	.	CASSLDRIQETQYF	TGCGCCAGCAGCCTTGACAGAATCCAAGAGACCCAGTACTTC
TRBV7-2	TRBJ2-6	.	once	CASSLGGGLSF	TGTGCCAGCAGCCTTGGGGGCGGTTTGTCTTTC
TRBV9	TRBJ2-2	.	.	CASKGPNTGELFF	TGTGCCAGCAAGGGGCCGAACACCGGGGAGCTGTTTTTT
TRBV5-6	TRBJ2-7	.	.	CASSLRITISYEQYF	TGTGCCAGCAGCTTGAGGATCACTATCTCCTACGAGCAGTACTTC
TRBV5-1	TRBJ2-5	.	.	CASSLVDSSKYF	TGCGCCAGCAGCTTGGTCGACTCATCAAAGTACTTC
TRBV6-5	TRBJ1-1	.	.	CASSYRWTDKAFF	TGTGCCAGCAGTTACCGGTGGACTGACAAAGCTTTCTTT
TRBV28	TRBJ2-3	.	once	CASSLGTHTDTQYF	TGTGCCAGCAGTTTGGGGACTCACACAGATACGCAGTATTTT
TRBV4-1	TRBJ2-7	.	.	CASSQEGGAYEQYF	TGCGCCAGCAGCCAAGAAGGCGGGGCCTACGAGCAGTACTTC
TRBV9	TRBJ2-4	TRBD2	.	CASSVGLAGPVQYF	TGTGCCAGCAGCGTAGGACTAGCGGGGCCGGTTCAGTACTTC
TRBV5-4	TRBJ1-6	.	.	CASSLGRATDNSPLHF	TGTGCCAGCAGCTTGGGGCGGGCCACGGATAATTCACCCCTCCACTTT
TRBV6-5	TRBJ2-7	TRBD2	few	CASSYDSGSYEQYF	TGTGCCAGCAGTTACGATAGCGGGAGCTACGAGCAGTACTTC
TRBV7-2	TRBJ2-1	TRBD2	.	CASSSDLAGLNEQFF	TGTGCCAGCAGCTCCGACCTAGCGGGACTCAATGAGCAGTTCTTC
TRBV5-5	TRBJ1-2	TRBD1	.	CASSGTGINYGYTF	TGTGCCAGCAGCGGGACAGGGATTAACTATGGCTACACCTTC
TRBV4-1	TRBJ2-7	TRBD1	.	CASSQDWDSSYEQYF	TGCGCCAGCAGCCAAGATTGGGACAGCTCCTACGAGCAGTACTTC
TRBV7-2	TRBJ2-7	.	once	CASDSEGSYEQYF	TGTGCCAGTGACTCCGAGGGATCTTACGAGCAGTACTTC
TRBV6-5	TRBJ2-3	.	.	CASRAIYRDTQYF	TGTGCCAGCAGGGCCATTTATCGAGATACGCAGTATTTT
TRBV6-1	TRBJ2-7	.	.	CASSGGPEGSYEQYF	TGTGCCAGTTCCGGGGGGCCGGAGGGGTCCTACGAGCAGTACTTC
TRBV6-1	TRBJ2-7	TRBD1	.	CASSEVVGGQGVDEQYF	TGTGCCAGCAGTGAAGTAGTAGGCGGACAGGGGGTGGACGAGCAGTACTTC
TRBV21-1	TRBJ1-1	.	.	CASSSRDRGDEAFF	TGTGCCAGCAGCAGTCGTGACAGGGGGGATGAAGCTTTCTTT
TRBV28	TRBJ2-3	TRBD1	.	CASSLGPRGPTDTQYF	TGTGCCAGCAGTTTGGGACCCAGGGGGCCAACAGATACGCAGTATTTT
TRBV30	TRBJ1-3	.	.	CAWSTIQGYDSGNTIYF	TGTGCCTGGAGTACAATTCAGGGGTACGACTCTGGAAACACCATATATTTT
TRBV6-1	TRBJ1-5	.	few	CASSEQGRSNQPQHF	TGTGCCAGCAGTGAGCAGGGGAGAAGCAATCAGCCCCAGCATTTT
TRBV2	TRBJ2-7	.	few	CASSQPQGLKYEQYF	TGTGCCAGCAGCCAACCACAGGGATTAAAGTACGAGCAGTACTTC
TRBV29-1	TRBJ2-5	TRBD2	.	CSVGLAGEETQYF	TGCAGCGTTGGACTAGCGGGAGAAGAGACCCAGTACTTC
TRBV7-9	TRBJ2-7	.	.	CASSFPRGEQYF	TGTGCCAGCAGCTTTCCCAGGGGCGAGCAGTACTTC
TRBV5-1	TRBJ2-1	TRBD2	.	CASCEGGPVNEQFF	TGCGCCAGCTGTGAGGGAGGGCCGGTGAATGAGCAGTTCTTC
TRBV2	TRBJ2-5	.	.	CASGEIQETQYF	TGTGCCAGCGGAGAGATCCAAGAGACCCAGTACTTC
TRBV29-1	TRBJ2-7	.	.	CSVFDRSYEQYF	TGCAGCGTTTTCGACAGGTCCTACGAGCAGTACTTC